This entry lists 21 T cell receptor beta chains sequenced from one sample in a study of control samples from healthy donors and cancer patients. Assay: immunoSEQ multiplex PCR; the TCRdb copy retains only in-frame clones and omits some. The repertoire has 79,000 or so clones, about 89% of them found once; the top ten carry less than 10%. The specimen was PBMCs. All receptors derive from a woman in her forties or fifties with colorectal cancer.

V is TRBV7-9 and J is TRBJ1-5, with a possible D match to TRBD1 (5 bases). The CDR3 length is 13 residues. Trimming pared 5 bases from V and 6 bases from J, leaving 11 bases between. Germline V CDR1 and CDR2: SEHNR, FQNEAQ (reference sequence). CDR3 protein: CASSDGGVQPQHF. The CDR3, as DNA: TGTGCCAGCAGCGATGGAGGGGTTCAGCCCCAGCATTTT.

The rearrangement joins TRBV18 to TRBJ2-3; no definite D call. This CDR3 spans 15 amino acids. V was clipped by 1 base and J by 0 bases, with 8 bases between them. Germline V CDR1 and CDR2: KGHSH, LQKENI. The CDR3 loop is CASSPLSASTDTQYF. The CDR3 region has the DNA TGTGCCAGCTCACCACTGTCTGCTAGCACAGATACGCAGTATTTT.

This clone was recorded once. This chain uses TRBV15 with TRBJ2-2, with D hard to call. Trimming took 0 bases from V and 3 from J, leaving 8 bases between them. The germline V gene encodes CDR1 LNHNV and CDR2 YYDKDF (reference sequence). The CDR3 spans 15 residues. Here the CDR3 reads CATSRDRTYTGELFF. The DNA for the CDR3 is TGTGCCACCAGCAGAGATCGCACATACACCGGGGAGCTGTTTTTT.

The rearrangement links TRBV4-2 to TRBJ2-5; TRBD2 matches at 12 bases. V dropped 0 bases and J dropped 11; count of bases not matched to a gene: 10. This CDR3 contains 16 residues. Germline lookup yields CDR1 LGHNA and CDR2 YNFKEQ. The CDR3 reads CASSQDHLAGGLHQYF. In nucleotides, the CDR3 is TGTGCCAGCAGCCAAGATCACCTAGCGGGGGGGCTACATCAGTACTTC.

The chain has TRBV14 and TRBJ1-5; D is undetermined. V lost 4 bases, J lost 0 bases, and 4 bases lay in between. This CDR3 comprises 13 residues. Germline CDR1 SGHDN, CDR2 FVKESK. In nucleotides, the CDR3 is TGTGCCAGCAGCCGAAGTAGCAATCAGCCCCAGCATTTT. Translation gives CASSRSSNQPQHF.

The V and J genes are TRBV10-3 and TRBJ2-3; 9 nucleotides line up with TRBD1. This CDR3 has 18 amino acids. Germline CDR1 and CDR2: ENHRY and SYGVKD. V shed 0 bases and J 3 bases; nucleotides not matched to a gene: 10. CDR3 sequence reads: CAISESLDRGTGTDTQYF. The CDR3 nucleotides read TGTGCCATCAGTGAGTCCCTGGACAGGGGAACTGGGACAGATACGCAGTATTTT.

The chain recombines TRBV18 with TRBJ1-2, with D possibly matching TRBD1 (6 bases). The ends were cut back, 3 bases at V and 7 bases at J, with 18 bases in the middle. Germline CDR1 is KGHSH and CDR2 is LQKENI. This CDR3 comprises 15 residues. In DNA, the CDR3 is TGTGCCAGCTCACCGGACACAGGGTGGGGGCCTGGCTACACCTTC. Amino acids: CASSPDTGWGPGYTF. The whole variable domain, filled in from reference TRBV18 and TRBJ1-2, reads NAGVMQNPRHLVRRRGQEARLRCSPMKGHSHVYWYRQLPEEGLKFMVYLQKENIIDESGMPKERFSAEFPKEGPSILRIQQVVRGDSAAYFCASSPDTGWGPGYTFGSGTRLTVV.

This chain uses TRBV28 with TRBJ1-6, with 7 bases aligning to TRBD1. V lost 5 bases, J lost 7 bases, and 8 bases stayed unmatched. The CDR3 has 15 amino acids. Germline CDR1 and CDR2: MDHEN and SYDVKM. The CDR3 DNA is TGTGCCAGCAGTAGGGACAGCCGGGGGAATTCACCCCTCCACTTT. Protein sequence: CASSRDSRGNSPLHF.

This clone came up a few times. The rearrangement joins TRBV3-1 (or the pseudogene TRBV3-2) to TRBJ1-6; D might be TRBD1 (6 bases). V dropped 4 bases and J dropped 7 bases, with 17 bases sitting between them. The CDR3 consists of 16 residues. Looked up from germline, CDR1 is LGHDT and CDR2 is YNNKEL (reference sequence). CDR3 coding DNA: TGTGCCAGCAGCCTATACGGAGGGGGAGAGAATTCACCCCTCCACTTT. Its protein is CASSLYGGGENSPLHF.

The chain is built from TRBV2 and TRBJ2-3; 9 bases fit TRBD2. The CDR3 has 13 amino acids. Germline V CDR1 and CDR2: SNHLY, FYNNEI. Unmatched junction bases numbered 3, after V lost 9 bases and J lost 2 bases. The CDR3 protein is CARGGGATDTQYF. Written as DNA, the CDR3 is TGTGCCAGAGGCGGGGGGGCCACAGATACGCAGTATTTT. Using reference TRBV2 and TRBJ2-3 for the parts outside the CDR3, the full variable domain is EPEVTQTPSHQVTQMGQEVILRCVPISNHLYFYWYRQILGQKVEFLVSFYNNEISEKSEIFDDQFSVERPDGSNFTLKIRSTKLEDSAMYFCARGGGATDTQYFGPGTRLTVL.

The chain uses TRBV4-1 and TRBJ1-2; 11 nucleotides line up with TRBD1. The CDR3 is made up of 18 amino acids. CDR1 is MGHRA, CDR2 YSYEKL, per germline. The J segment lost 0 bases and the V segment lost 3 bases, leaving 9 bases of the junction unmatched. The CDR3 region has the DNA TGCGCCAGCAGCCAGACCGGGACAGGGGGTTTTTCTAACTATGGCTACACCTTC. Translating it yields CASSQTGTGGFSNYGYTF.

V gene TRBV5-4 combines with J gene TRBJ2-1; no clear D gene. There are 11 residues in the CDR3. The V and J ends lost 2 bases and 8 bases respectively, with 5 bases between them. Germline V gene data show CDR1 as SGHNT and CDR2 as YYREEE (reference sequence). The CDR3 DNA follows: TGTGCCAGCAGCTTATATGATGAGCAGTTCTTC. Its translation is CASSLYDEQFF. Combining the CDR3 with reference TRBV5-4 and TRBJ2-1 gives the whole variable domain ETGVTQSPTHLIKTRGQQVTLRCSSQSGHNTVSWYQQALGQGPQFIFQYYREEENGRGNFPPRFSGLQFPNYSSELNVNALELDDSALYLCASSLYDEQFFGPGTRLTVL.

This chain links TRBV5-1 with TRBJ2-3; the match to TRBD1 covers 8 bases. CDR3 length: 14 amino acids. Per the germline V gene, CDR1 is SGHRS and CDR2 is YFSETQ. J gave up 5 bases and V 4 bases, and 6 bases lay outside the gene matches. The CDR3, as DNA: TGCGCCAGCAGCCCTGGACAGGGCCGAGATACGCAGTATTTT. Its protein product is CASSPGQGRDTQYF.

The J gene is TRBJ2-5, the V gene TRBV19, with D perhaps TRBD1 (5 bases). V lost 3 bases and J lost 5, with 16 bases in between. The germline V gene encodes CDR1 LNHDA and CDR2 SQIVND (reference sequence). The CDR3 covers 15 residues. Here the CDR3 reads CASSMEGAGAETQYF. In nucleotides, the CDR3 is TGTGCCAGTAGTATGGAAGGGGCCGGCGCGGAGACCCAGTACTTC.

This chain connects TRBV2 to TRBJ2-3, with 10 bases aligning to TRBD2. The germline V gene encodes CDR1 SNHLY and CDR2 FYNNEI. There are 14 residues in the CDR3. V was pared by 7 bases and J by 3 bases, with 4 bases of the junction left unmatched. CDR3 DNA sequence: TGTGCCAGCACCCTAGCGGGGGCTACAGATACGCAGTATTTT. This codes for CASTLAGATDTQYF.

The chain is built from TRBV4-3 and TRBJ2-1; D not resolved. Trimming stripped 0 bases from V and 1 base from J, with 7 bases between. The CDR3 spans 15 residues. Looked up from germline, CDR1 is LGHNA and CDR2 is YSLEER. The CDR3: CASSQDGYSYNEQFF. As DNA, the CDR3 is TGCGCCAGCAGCCAAGATGGGTATTCCTACAATGAGCAGTTCTTC.

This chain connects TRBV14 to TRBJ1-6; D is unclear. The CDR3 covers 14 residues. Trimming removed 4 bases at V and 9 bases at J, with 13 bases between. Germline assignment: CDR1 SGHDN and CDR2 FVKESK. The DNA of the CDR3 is TGTGCCAGCAGCCTCCAGAAAGCACTTTCACCCCTCCACTTT. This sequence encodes CASSLQKALSPLHF.

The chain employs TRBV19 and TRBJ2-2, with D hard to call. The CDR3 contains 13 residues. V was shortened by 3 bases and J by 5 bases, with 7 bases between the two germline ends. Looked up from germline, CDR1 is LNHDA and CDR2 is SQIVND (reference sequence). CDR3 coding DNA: TGTGCCAGTAGTATGGGTGGGACCGGGGAGCTGTTTTTT. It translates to CASSMGGTGELFF.

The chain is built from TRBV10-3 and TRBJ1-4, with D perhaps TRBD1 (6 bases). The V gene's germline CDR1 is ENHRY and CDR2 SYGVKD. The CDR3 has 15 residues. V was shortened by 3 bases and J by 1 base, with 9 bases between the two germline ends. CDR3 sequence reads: CAISETGLTNEKLFF. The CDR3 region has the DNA TGTGCCATCAGTGAAACAGGGCTAACTAATGAAAAACTGTTTTTT.

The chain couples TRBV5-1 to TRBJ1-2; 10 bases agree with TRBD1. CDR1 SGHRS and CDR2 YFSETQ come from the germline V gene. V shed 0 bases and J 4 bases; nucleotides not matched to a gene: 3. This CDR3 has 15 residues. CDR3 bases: TGCGCCAGCAGCTTGGGACAGGGGGCCCTCTATGGCTACACCTTC. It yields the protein CASSLGQGALYGYTF. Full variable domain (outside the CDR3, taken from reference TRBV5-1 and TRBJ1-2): KAGVTQTPRYLIKTRGQQVTLSCSPISGHRSVSWYQQTPGQGLQFLFEYFSETQRNKGNFPGRFSGRQFSNSRSEMNVSTLELGDSALYLCASSLGQGALYGYTFGSGTRLTVV.

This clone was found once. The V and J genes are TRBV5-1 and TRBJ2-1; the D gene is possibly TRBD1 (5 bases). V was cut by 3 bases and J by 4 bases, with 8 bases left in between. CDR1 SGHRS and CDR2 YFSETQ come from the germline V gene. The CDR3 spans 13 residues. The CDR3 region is CASSSGQYNEQFF. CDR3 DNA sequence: TGCGCCAGCAGCTCAGGACAATACAATGAGCAGTTCTTC.